One and the same sample provided the 16 T cell receptor beta chains below, sequenced in a study of molecular identifiers for immune sequencing clone quantification. MiXCR, run by TCRdb on the PCR reads, gives a single entry per CDR3 protein. The table has more than 450,000 distinct CDR3 sequences, around a fifth seen once; the top ten hold more than 0.8%. The sequenced material came from naive CD8+ T cells from blood, with Jurkat cell RNA spiked in. The subset is: FACS-sorted CD8+CD4-CCR7+CD45RA+ naive T cells. The source is a human donor in good health. Some libraries in this study had Jurkat cell RNA spiked in.

This clonotype was seen ten or more times. V gene TRBV7-2 combines with J gene TRBJ2-2; D remains ambiguous. The CDR3 runs to 13 residues. The V and J ends lost 3 bases and 6 bases respectively, with 8 bases between them. CDR1 SGHTA and CDR2 FQGNSA come from the germline V gene. CDR3 coding DNA: TGTGCCAGCAGCTTCAAGAGTCCCGGGGAGCTGTTTTTT. It yields the protein CASSFKSPGELFF.

This clonotype was counted at least ten times. The chain joins TRBV6-5 to TRBJ2-5, with 9 positions matching TRBD2. V lost 5 bases to trimming and J lost 3 bases; unmatched junction nucleotides: 4. The germline V gene encodes CDR1 MNHEY and CDR2 SVGAGI. The CDR3 is 14 amino acids. The CDR3 here is CASSQRLAEETQYF. The DNA for the CDR3 is TGTGCCAGCAGTCAAAGACTAGCGGAAGAGACCCAGTACTTC.

This rearrangement joins TRBV27 to TRBJ2-1; D is ambiguous. The CDR3 is made up of 15 amino acids. The V end lost 7 bases, the J end lost 0 bases, and 13 bases lay between the germline ends. The germline gives CDR1 MNHEY, CDR2 SMNVEV (reference sequence). The DNA for the CDR3 is TGTGCCAGCACGGTAGGCCGAAGCTCCTACAATGAGCAGTTCTTC. Amino acids: CASTVGRSSYNEQFF.

This clonotype was observed a few times. The rearrangement joins TRBV5-5 to TRBJ2-5, with D unclear. There are 14 residues in the CDR3. The ends were cut back, 2 bases at V and 5 bases at J, with 13 bases in the middle. Germline V gives CDR1 SGHKS, CDR2 YYEKEE (reference sequence). CDR3 sequence (DNA): TGTGCCAGCAGCTTTGGGCCTTTCCAGGAGACCCAGTACTTC. It codes for CASSFGPFQETQYF.

The genes are TRBV30 and TRBJ2-1; TRBD2 matches 14 bases. J lost 0 bases, V lost 5 bases, and 6 bases had no gene match. Germline CDR1 GTSNPN, CDR2 SVGIG (reference sequence). The CDR3 contains 17 residues. The CDR3 coding sequence is TGTGCCTGGGCGGGACTAGCGGGAGTGAGCTCCTACAATGAGCAGTTCTTC. Translating it yields CAWAGLAGVSSYNEQFF.

The chain recombines TRBV6-8 with TRBJ1-5; weak D call: TRBD1 (6 bases). The germline V and J ends were trimmed by 0 bases and 5 bases, with 20 bases remaining between them. This CDR3 is 18 amino acids long. Germline V CDR1 and CDR2: MNHGY, SAAAGT. The CDR3 reads CASSYSNGGAARDQPQHF. The CDR3 DNA reads as TGTGCCAGCAGTTACTCGAACGGGGGGGCGGCAAGAGATCAGCCCCAGCATTTT.

A few counts support this clonotype. One end of the junction is discordant with germline, which a read error may explain. The chain combines TRBV12-3 or TRBV12-4 with TRBJ2-3; 7 bases match TRBD2. The CDR3 spans 13 residues. CDR3 residues: CASSVTSRDTQYF. In DNA form, the CDR3 reads TGTGCCAGCAGCGTGACTAGCAGAGATACGCAGTATTTT.

The sample holds many counts of this clonotype. The chain couples TRBV30 to TRBJ2-7; the D is unclear. The CDR3 has 13 amino acids. The germline V gene has CDR1 GTSNPN and CDR2 SVGIG (reference sequence). Trimming cost V 2 bases and J 5 bases, with 13 bases left between them. The CDR3 region is CAWSWGMGDEQYF. CDR3 DNA: TGTGCCTGGAGTTGGGGTATGGGCGACGAGCAGTACTTC.

This clonotype was detected a few times. This rearrangement joins TRBV27 to TRBJ2-7, with 8 bases matching TRBD2. Germline V gene sequence: CDR1 MNHEY, CDR2 SMNVEV (reference sequence). This CDR3 comprises 10 residues. Germline trimming cut 10 bases from V and 13 bases from J; bases unmatched to any gene: 9. As DNA, the CDR3 is TGTGCCAACGAACCGGGGGGGGATTACTTC. This translates into CANEPGGDYF.

At least ten counts were recorded for this clonotype. The CDR3 here is CASSLEVWTGGGDSGYTF. The CDR3 DNA reads as TGCGCCAGCAGCCTAGAGGTTTGGACAGGGGGCGGAGATTCTGGCTACACCTTC. This rearrangement joins TRBV4-1 to TRBJ1-2; the match to TRBD1 covers 11 bases. Looked up from germline, CDR1 is MGHRA and CDR2 is YSYEKL. Unmatched junction bases numbered 17, after V lost 4 bases and J lost 7 bases. The CDR3 contains 18 residues.

This clonotype appeared a few times. The rearrangement joins TRBV19 to TRBJ1-3; TRBD1 matches at 8 bases. Per the germline V gene, CDR1 is LNHDA and CDR2 is SQIVND (reference sequence). The J segment lost 0 bases and the V segment lost 8 bases, leaving 15 bases of the junction unmatched. The CDR3 loop spans 18 amino acids. CDR3 protein: CASAGTGAALYSGNTIYF. The DNA of the CDR3 is TGTGCCAGTGCCGGGACAGGCGCCGCTCTCTACTCTGGAAACACCATATATTTT.

The V call is TRBV2, the J call TRBJ1-4; D is ambiguous. The CDR3 is 15 residues long. V lost 1 base, J lost 5 bases, and 11 bases lay in between. The germline V gene has CDR1 SNHLY and CDR2 FYNNEI. The CDR3 loop is CASSEELGLNEKLFF. The CDR3 bases are TGTGCCAGCAGTGAAGAACTGGGTCTGAATGAAAAACTGTTTTTT.

This clonotype was counted many times. The V and J genes are TRBV7-2 and TRBJ2-7; 8 bases match TRBD1. CDR1 and CDR2 (germline): SGHTA, FQGNSA. This CDR3 is built from 16 residues. The V and J ends lost 1 base and 0 bases, in that order; junction bases with no gene match: 5. CDR3 sequence reads: CASSLETGVTSYEQYF. CDR3 DNA sequence: TGTGCCAGCAGCTTAGAGACAGGGGTGACCTCCTACGAGCAGTACTTC.

This clonotype has more than one count but fewer than ten. The V gene is TRBV9, the J gene TRBJ2-2; the D gene is possibly TRBD1 (6 bases). The CDR3 extends over 15 amino acids. V was pared by 1 base and J by 3 bases, with 10 bases between. Germline assignment: CDR1 SGDLS and CDR2 YYNGEE. CDR3 amino acids: CASSVLDSYTGELFF. Here the CDR3 DNA reads TGTGCCAGCAGCGTACTGGACAGTTACACCGGGGAGCTGTTTTTT.

In its sample, this clonotype was seen a few times. The rearrangement joins TRBV6-2 or TRBV6-3 to TRBJ2-1, with D maybe TRBD2 (6 bases). The CDR3 spans 12 residues. CDR1 MNHEY and CDR2 SVGEGT come from the germline V gene. The ends were cut back, 9 bases at V and 7 bases at J, with 13 bases in the middle. The CDR3 sequence is CASLSGVNEQFF. The CDR3 DNA reads TGTGCCAGTCTTTCGGGAGTGAATGAGCAGTTCTTC.

CDR3 coding DNA: TGTGCCAGCAGCGAACAGATGGGACTCTCTGGAAACACCATATATTTT. It encodes CASSEQMGLSGNTIYF. The chain employs TRBV9 and TRBJ1-3; D perhaps matches TRBD1 (5 bases). Germline CDR1 and CDR2: SGDLS and YYNGEE. The CDR3 sequence is 16 residues long. The V gene lost 3 bases and the J gene lost 0 bases, with 13 bases spanning the gap.